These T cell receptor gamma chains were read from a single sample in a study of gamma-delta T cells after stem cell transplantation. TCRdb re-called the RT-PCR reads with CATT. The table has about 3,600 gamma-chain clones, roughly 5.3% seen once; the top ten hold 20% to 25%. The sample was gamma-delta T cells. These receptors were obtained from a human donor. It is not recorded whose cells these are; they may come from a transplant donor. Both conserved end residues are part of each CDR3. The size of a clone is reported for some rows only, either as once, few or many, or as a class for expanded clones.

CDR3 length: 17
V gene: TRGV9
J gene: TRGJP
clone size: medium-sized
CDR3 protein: CALWETKRKLGKKIKVF
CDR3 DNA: TGTGCCTTGTGGGAGACCAAAAGGAAGTTGGGCAAAAAAATCAAGGTATTT

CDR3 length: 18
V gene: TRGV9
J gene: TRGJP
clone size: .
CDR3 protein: CALWEVQATELGKKIKVF
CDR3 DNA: TGTGCCTTGTGGGAGGTGCAAGCCACAGAGTTGGGCAAGAAAATCAAGGTATTT

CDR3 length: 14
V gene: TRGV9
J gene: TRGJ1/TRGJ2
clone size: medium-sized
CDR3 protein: CALWESTGYYKKLF
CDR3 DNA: TGTGCCTTGTGGGAATCAACGGGGTATTATAAGAAACTCTTT

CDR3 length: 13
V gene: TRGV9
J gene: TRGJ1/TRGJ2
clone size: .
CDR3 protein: CALWEVRKGKKLF
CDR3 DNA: TGTGCCTTGTGGGAGGTGAGAAAGGGGAAGAAACTCTTT

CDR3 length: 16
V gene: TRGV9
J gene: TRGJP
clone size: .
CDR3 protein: CALWEAQELGKKIKVF
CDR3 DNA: TGTGCCTTGTGGGAGGCACAGGAGTTGGGCAAAAAAATCAAGGTATTT

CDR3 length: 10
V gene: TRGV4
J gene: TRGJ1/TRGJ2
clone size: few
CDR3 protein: CATSSDKKLF
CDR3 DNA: TGTGCCACGAGCTCCGATAAGAAACTCTTT

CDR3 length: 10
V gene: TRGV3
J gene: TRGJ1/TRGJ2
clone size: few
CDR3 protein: CATWDTKKLF
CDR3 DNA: TGTGCCACCTGGGACACTAAGAAACTCTTT

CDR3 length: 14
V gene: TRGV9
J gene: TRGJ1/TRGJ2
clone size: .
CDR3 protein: CALWENVPYYKKLF
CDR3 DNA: TGTGCCTTGTGGGAGAATGTACCTTATTATAAGAAACTCTTT

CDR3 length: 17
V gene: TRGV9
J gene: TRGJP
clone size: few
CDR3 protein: CALWEVRLELGKKIKVF
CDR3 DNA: TGTGCCTTGTGGGAGGTGCGGTTAGAGTTGGGCAAAAAAATCAAGGTATTT

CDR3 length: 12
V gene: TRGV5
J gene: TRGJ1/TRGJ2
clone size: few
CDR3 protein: CATWGPIYKRLF
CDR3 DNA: TGTGCCACCTGGGGCCCCATTTATAAGAGACTCTTT

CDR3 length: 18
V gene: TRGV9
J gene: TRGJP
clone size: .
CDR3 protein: CASWSPRIQELGKKIKVF
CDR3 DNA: TGTGCCTCGTGGTCGCCACGAATCCAAGAGTTGGGCAAAAAAATCAAGGTATTT

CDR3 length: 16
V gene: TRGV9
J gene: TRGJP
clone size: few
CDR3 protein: CALWRPQELGKKIKVF
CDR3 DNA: TGTGCCTTGTGGAGGCCACAAGAGTTGGGCAAAAAAATCAAGGTATTT

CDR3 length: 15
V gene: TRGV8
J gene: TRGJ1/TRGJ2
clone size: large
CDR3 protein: CATWDGRGIYYKKLF
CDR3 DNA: TGTGCCACCTGGGACGGGCGGGGTATTTATTATAAGAAACTCTTT

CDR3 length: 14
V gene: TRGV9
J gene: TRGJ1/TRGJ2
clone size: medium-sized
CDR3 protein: CALWEVRNYYKKLF
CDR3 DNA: TGTGCCTTGTGGGAGGTGCGGAATTATTATAAGAAACTCTTT

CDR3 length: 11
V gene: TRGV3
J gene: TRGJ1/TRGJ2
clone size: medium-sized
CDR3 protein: CATCFNYKKLF
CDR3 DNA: TGTGCCACCTGTTTTAACTATAAGAAACTCTTT

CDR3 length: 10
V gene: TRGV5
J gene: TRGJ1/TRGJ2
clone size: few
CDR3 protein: CATWDSPSLF
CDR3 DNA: TGTGCCACCTGGGACAGCCCCTCCCTCTTT

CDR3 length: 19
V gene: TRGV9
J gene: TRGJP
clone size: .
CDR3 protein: CALWEASLKEELGKKIKVF
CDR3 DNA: TGTGCCTTGTGGGAGGCCTCCTTAAAAGAAGAGTTGGGCAAAAAAATCAAGGTATTT

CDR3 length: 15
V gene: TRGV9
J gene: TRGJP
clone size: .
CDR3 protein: CALWEVQLGKKIKVF
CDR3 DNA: TGTGCCTTGTGGGAGGTGCAGCTGGGCAAAAAAATCAAGGTATTT

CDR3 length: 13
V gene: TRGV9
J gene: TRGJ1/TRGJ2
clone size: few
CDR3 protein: CALWEDPYYKKLF
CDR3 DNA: TGTGCCTTGTGGGAGGACCCTTATTATAAGAAACTCTTT

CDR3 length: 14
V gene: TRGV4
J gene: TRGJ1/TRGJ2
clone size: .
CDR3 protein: CATWEWLDDYKKLF
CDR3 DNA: TGTGCCACCTGGGAATGGTTAGATGATTATAAGAAACTCTTT

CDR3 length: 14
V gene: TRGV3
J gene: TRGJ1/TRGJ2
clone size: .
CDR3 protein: CATWDRREGYKKLF
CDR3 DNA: TGTGCCACCTGGGACAGGCGAGAGGGATATAAGAAACTCTTT

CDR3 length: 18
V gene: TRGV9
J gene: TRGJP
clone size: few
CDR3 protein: CALREPRGEELGKKIKVF
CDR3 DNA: TGTGCCTTGCGGGAGCCCCGCGGGGAGGAGTTGGGCAAAAAAATCAAGGTATTT

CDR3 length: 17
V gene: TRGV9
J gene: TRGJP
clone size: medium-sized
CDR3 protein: CALWEAYSGLGKKIKVF
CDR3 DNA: TGTGCCTTGTGGGAGGCGTACTCGGGGTTGGGCAAAAAAATCAAGGTATTT

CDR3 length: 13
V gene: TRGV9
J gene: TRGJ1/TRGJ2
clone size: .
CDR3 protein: CALWEVTPARKLF
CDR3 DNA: TGTGCCTTGTGGGAGGTGACTCCCGCTAGGAAACTCTTT

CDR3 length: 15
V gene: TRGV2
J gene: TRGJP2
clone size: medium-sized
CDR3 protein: CATWDGLGCDWIKTF
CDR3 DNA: TGTGCCACCTGGGACGGGCTGGGTTGTGATTGGATCAAGACGTTT

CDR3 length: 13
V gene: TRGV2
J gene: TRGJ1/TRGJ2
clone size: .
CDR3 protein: CATWDASYYKKLF
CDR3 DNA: TGTGCCACCTGGGACGCCAGTTATTATAAGAAACTCTTT

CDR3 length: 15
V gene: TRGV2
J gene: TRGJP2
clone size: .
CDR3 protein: CATWDDGGSDWIKTF
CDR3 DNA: TGTGCCACCTGGGACGACGGGGGTAGTGATTGGATCAAGACGTTT

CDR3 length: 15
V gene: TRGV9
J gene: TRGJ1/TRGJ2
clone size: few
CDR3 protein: CALWEEPALYYKKLF
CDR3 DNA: TGTGCCTTGTGGGAGGAGCCAGCCCTTTATTATAAGAAACTCTTT

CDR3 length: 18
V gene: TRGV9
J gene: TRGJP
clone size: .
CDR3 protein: CALWEARREELGKKIKVF
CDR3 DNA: TGTGCCTTGTGGGAGGCGCGCAGAGAAGAGTTGGGCAAAAAAATCAAGGTATTT

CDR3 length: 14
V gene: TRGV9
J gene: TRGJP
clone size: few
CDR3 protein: CALWETLGKKIKVF
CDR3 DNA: TGTGCCTTGTGGGAAACCTTGGGCAAAAAAATCAAGGTATTT

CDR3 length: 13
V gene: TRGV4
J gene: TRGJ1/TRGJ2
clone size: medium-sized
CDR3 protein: CATWDGGDYKKLF
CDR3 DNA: TGTGCCACCTGGGATGGAGGAGATTATAAGAAACTCTTT

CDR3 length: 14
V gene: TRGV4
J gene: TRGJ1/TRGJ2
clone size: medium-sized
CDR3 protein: CATWDGGYYYKKLF
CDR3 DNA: TGTGCCACCTGGGATGGGGGATATTATTATAAGAAACTCTTT